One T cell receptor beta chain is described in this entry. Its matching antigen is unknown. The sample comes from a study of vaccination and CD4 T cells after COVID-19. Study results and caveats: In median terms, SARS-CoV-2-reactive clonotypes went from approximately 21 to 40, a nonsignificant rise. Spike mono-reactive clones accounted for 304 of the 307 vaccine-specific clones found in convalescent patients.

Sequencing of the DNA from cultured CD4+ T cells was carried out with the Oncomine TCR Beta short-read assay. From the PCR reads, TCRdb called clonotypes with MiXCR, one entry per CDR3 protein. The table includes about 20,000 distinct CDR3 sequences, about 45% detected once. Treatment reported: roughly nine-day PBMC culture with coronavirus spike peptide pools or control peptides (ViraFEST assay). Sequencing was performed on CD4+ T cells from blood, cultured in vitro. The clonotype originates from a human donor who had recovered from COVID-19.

CDR3 sequence reads: CASSEHGRASGGELFF. Here the CDR3 DNA reads TGCGCCAGCAGTGAGCACGGGAGGGCCTCCGGCGGGGAGCTGTTTTTT. The chain couples TRBV10-1 to TRBJ2-2, with TRBD2 identical over 8 bases. CDR3 length: 16 residues. The germline gives CDR1 WNHNN, CDR2 SYGVQD (reference sequence). The ends lost 2 bases at V and 7 bases at J; junction bases unmatched: 9.